The source of this T cell receptor (beta chain) is a study of regulatory T cells in long-lasting Graves disease. Study as a whole: Over 5 years of antithyroid drugs with positive TSH receptor antibodies was taken to mean persistent Graves' disease.

V dropped 6 bases and J dropped 7 bases, with 19 bases sitting between them. Germline assignment: CDR1 MNHEY and CDR2 SMNVEV (reference sequence). The CDR3 loop spans 15 amino acids. The study's findings and limits: Accuracy may have suffered from the small sample size. Patients with persistent disease showed a bias toward TRBV28, TRBJ1-2 and TRBJ2-5. Whereas 900 to 1,000 public clonotypes were shared by new patients, persistent patients shared more, at 2,500 to 3,500.

TCR beta libraries were built with iRepertoire HTBI primers and Arm-PCR of CDR3 regions. A single record per CDR3 protein comes from TCRdb applying MiXCR to the multiplex PCR reads. This sample yields roughly 450,000 distinct CDR3 sequences, of which 20% to 25% are seen a single time; about 7.8% belongs to the top ten. Documented time point: persistent/refractory GD, antithyroid drugs over 5 years with positive TRAb. Isolated PBMC RNA provided the starting material for the TCR library. Comments on this clonotype: Its matching antigen is unknown.

The chain has TRBV27 and TRBJ1-5; tentative D call: TRBD1 (5 bases). The origin of this receptor is a female donor with Graves disease. This specimen was peripheral blood mononuclear cells (PBMCs), taken when the disease was refractory, from a patient treated with antithyroid drugs. The CDR3 DNA reads TGTGCCAGCAGCCCCTGGGGGGGGGATAGGCAGCCCCAGCATTTT. Protein sequence: CASSPWGGDRQPQHF.